This TCR beta chain was captured in a study of shared clonotypes between healthy human individuals. The data were produced by immunoSEQ multiplex PCR, yet TCRdb's version contains in-frame clones alone and is incomplete. The sample includes roughly 2.6 million clones, about 92% of them seen just once. Specimen: naive CD4+ T cells sorted from blood. Subset given: CD45RA+ positively selected. This clonotype was sampled from a man aged 18 to 29 in good health.

The CDR3 here is CASSIEEGRASPQHF. In DNA, the CDR3 is TGTGCCAGTAGTATAGAGGAGGGCAGGGCCTCTCCCCAGCATTTT. The J gene is TRBJ1-5, the V gene TRBV19; a weak D match, TRBD1 (5 bases). V gave up 0 bases and J gave up 10 bases, with 16 bases separating them. CDR1 and CDR2 (germline): LNHDA, SQIVND (reference sequence). This CDR3 region has 15 residues.